Listed here are 19 T cell receptor beta chains from one sample, sequenced in a study of T cell responses to AZD1222 COVID-19 vaccine. The table came from immunoSEQ multiplex PCR; TCRdb's copy has only in-frame clones and leaves some out. The sample shows about 160,000 clones, around 94% of them seen only once. Sequences were derived from peripheral blood, sampled on day 0 of AZD1222 vaccination. Every receptor here comes from an adult in good health.

The rearrangement joins TRBV5-1 to TRBJ1-4, with 7 bases aligning to TRBD1. The J segment lost 3 bases and the V segment lost 4 bases, leaving 3 bases of the junction unmatched. This CDR3 is built from 14 residues. Germline lookup yields CDR1 SGHRS and CDR2 YFSETQ. CDR3 residues: CASSPGTANEKLFF. The CDR3 bases are TGCGCCAGCAGCCCCGGGACAGCTAATGAAAAACTGTTTTTT.

This clone appeared a single time. The chain is built from TRBV6-1 and TRBJ1-3; unclear D gene. Deletions cut 2 bases from V and 4 bases from J, with 6 bases between. This CDR3 spans 13 amino acids. The germline CDR1 and CDR2 sequences are MNHNS and SASEGT. In DNA, the CDR3 is TGTGCCAGCAGTGAAAGCGGGGGAAACACCATATATTTT. Translation: CASSESGGNTIYF.

This clone was detected only once. This chain joins TRBV5-1 and TRBJ1-3; D remains unclear. Germline lookup yields CDR1 SGHRS and CDR2 YFSETQ. Trimming pared 0 bases from V and 0 bases from J, leaving 10 bases between. The CDR3 length is 16 residues. In DNA form, the CDR3 reads TGCGCCAGCAGCTTGGAGGGAGGAATCTCTGGAAACACCATATATTTT. Protein: CASSLEGGISGNTIYF.

This clone was detected only once. This chain joins TRBV5-1 and TRBJ1-3; D not certain. V shed 0 bases and J shed 0 bases, with 7 bases lying between them. The CDR3 is 15 amino acids. Per the germline V gene, CDR1 is SGHRS and CDR2 is YFSETQ. CDR3 coding DNA: TGCGCCAGCAGCTTGGACGGGTACTCTGGAAACACCATATATTTT. This gives the protein CASSLDGYSGNTIYF.

The genes are TRBV2 and TRBJ2-7, with 7 positions matching TRBD2. The V gene end was trimmed by 4 bases and the J gene end by 1 base; junction bases not matched to a gene: 4. The germline V gene has CDR1 SNHLY and CDR2 FYNNEI. CDR3 length: 14 residues. In DNA form, the CDR3 reads TGTGCCAGCAGTGTGGCTAGCGGATCCTACGAGCAGTACGTC. Its protein is CASSVASGSYEQYV.

This chain joins TRBV6-2 or TRBV6-3 and TRBJ2-7; 10 bases fit TRBD2. The trim removed 4 bases at V and 1 base at J, leaving 4 bases unmatched. Germline lookup yields CDR1 MNHEY and CDR2 SVGEGT. The CDR3 covers 15 residues. The CDR3 nucleotides read TGTGCCAGCAGTTGGGCTAGCGGGGGATCCTACGAGCAGTACGTC. Its protein product is CASSWASGGSYEQYV.

V is TRBV6-1 and J is TRBJ2-1; 8 nucleotides align to TRBD2. The CDR3 is 15 amino acids. V lost 1 base and J lost 1; bases outside the gene matches: 0. The germline gives CDR1 MNHNS, CDR2 SASEGT. CDR3 amino acids: CASSEGGGSYNEQFF. CDR3 nucleotides: TGTGCCAGCAGTGAAGGCGGGGGGTCCTACAATGAGCAGTTCTTC.

This chain uses TRBV7-2 with TRBJ2-7, with 7 bases identical to TRBD2. V lost 4 bases to trimming and J lost 2 bases; unmatched junction nucleotides: 11. This CDR3 spans 16 amino acids. Germline CDR1 is SGHTA and CDR2 is FQGNSA. The CDR3 sequence is CASSYLGGWDPYEQYV. CDR3 in DNA: TGTGCCAGCAGCTACCTGGGGGGGTGGGATCCCTACGAGCAGTACGTC.

The gene calls are TRBV25-1 and TRBJ1-1; D gene ambiguous. The V end lost 6 bases, the J end lost 5 bases, and 16 bases lay between the germline ends. CDR1 is MGHDK, CDR2 SYGVNS, per germline. This CDR3 spans 14 amino acids. The CDR3 region has the DNA TGTGCCAGCAGCCCGATAAGGGTGGGAACTGAAGCTTTCTTT. Encoded protein: CASSPIRVGTEAFF.

This chain joins TRBV5-4 and TRBJ2-5; a weak D match, TRBD1 (5 bases). V lost 0 bases to trimming and J lost 7 bases, with 19 bases between them. Germline CDR1 reads SGHNT; CDR2 reads YYREEE (reference sequence). The CDR3 is 16 residues long. CDR3 loop: CASSLAVGTLQGTQYF. The CDR3 DNA is TGTGCCAGCAGCTTGGCCGTGGGAACTCTTCAGGGGACCCAGTACTTC.

J is TRBJ2-1 and V is TRBV28, with no clear D. The CDR3 totals 14 residues. Per the germline V gene, CDR1 is MDHEN and CDR2 is SYDVKM. The ends were cut back, 2 bases at V and 3 bases at J, with 8 bases in the middle. The CDR3 DNA is TGTGCCAGCAGTTTAAGGGCGGACTACAATGAGCAGTTCTTC. Amino acid sequence: CASSLRADYNEQFF.

This chain links TRBV28 with TRBJ1-4; D possibly corresponds to TRBD1 (6 bases). Deletions cut 3 bases from V and 12 bases from J, with 17 bases between. Germline V gene lookup returns CDR1 MDHEN and CDR2 SYDVKM. The CDR3 runs to 14 residues. CDR3 in amino acids: CASSLSPPRQELFF. The CDR3 DNA sequence: TGTGCCAGCAGTTTGTCCCCCCCACGACAGGAACTGTTTTTT.

The V call is TRBV25-1, the J call TRBJ1-4; D might be TRBD1 (6 bases). CDR1 is MGHDK and CDR2 is SYGVNS in the germline V gene. This CDR3 is 14 amino acids long. V lost 3 bases and J lost 8, with 13 bases in between. CDR3 loop: CASSDGGLGEKLFF. The CDR3 DNA follows: TGTGCCAGCAGTGATGGGGGGCTCGGGGAAAAACTGTTTTTT.

The rearrangement joins TRBV7-9 to TRBJ2-5, with unresolved D. V lost 2 bases and J 5 bases, leaving 6 bases between the germline ends. The CDR3 contains 12 residues. CDR1 SEHNR and CDR2 FQNEAQ come from the germline V gene (reference sequence). The CDR3: CASSLTKETQYF. For the CDR3, the DNA is TGTGCCAGCAGCTTAACTAAGGAGACCCAGTACTTC.

The CDR3 DNA reads as TGCGCCAGCAGCTTGGCCGGGAGGGATGAAAAACTGTTTTTT. As protein: CASSLAGRDEKLFF. The chain recombines TRBV5-1 with TRBJ1-4; no reliable D call. The CDR3 loop spans 14 amino acids. V was pared by 0 bases and J by 6 bases, with 9 bases between. From germline, CDR1 is SGHRS and CDR2 YFSETQ.

This chain links TRBV28 with TRBJ1-1, with 12 bases fitting TRBD1. V dropped 8 bases and J dropped 1; count of bases not matched to a gene: 8. There are 16 residues in the CDR3. The V gene's germline CDR1 is MDHEN and CDR2 SYDVKM. CDR3 bases: TGTGCCAGCCCGGGACAGGGGGCTCGCGAGAACACTGAAGCTTTCTTT. Translation: CASPGQGARENTEAFF.

This chain links TRBV29-1 with TRBJ1-2, with 9 positions matching TRBD1. Trimming at V came to 4 bases and at J to 5 bases, leaving 8 bases not matched to a gene. CDR1 SQVTM and CDR2 ANQGSEA come from the germline V gene. This CDR3 has 14 amino acids. CDR3 in DNA: TGCAGCGTTGGGGGACAGGGTCTCTTTTATGGCTACACCTTC. This encodes CSVGGQGLFYGYTF.

This chain connects TRBV5-5 to TRBJ1-1; 11 positions agree with TRBD1. The germline V gene encodes CDR1 SGHKS and CDR2 YYEKEE (reference sequence). V lost 5 bases and J lost 5; bases outside the gene matches: 8. This CDR3 region has 15 residues. CDR3 bases: TGTGCCAGCAGTTCGGACAGGGGGCGCAAGACTGAAGCTTTCTTT. This translates into CASSSDRGRKTEAFF.

V is TRBV9 and J is TRBJ1-1, with D unclear. From germline, CDR1 is SGDLS and CDR2 YYNGEE. V dropped 4 bases and J dropped 3 bases, with 19 bases sitting between them. The length of the CDR3 is 16 residues. For the CDR3, the DNA is TGTGCCAGCAGCCCTCCTGTGGTGGGTATCTACACTGAAGCTTTCTTT. Residues: CASSPPVVGIYTEAFF.